Sequencing of this T cell receptor (beta chain) was carried out in a study of OX40 agonist ivuxolimab in advanced cancers. The repertoire was sequenced with immunoSEQ multiplex PCR; TCRdb's copy has only in-frame clones and lacks some. The repertoire holds 7,000 or so clones, roughly three quarters seen once, with 28% in the top ten. This sample comprised CD4+ or CD8+ T cells sorted from blood, obtained in a trial of the OX40 agonist ivuxolimab. The source of this sequence is an adult with an advanced solid tumor such as melanoma, head and neck, liver or kidney cancer.

For the CDR3, the DNA is TGCGCCAGCAGCCCGAGAGTGGGCTACACCGGGGAGCTGTTTTTT. Its protein is CASSPRVGYTGELFF. The chain is built from TRBV4-3 and TRBJ2-2, with no clear D. Trimming stripped 4 bases from V and 3 bases from J, with 12 bases between. Germline V gives CDR1 LGHNA, CDR2 YSLEER. This CDR3 spans 15 amino acids.